This TCR beta chain came from a study of shared clonotypes between healthy human individuals. In the study's own analysis: Junction-only sequences produced by ImmunoSEQ had no quality scores, so filtering differed. Here immunoSEQ multiplex PCR was the method, and the copy in TCRdb shows in-frame clones only, minus some. Clone size and V and J calls were adopted from that table, with D and trimming inferred from the DNA. The repertoire holds roughly 810,000 clones, approximately 96% seen once, with roughly 0.23% in the top ten. The CDR3 consists of 17 residues. Per the germline V gene, CDR1 is MNHEY and CDR2 is SMNVEV (reference sequence). V lost 4 bases and J lost 2; bases outside the gene matches: 11. The naive CD8 subset, CD45RO-negative cells positively selected for CCR7, excluded terminally differentiated effector memory CD45RA+ cells. Comments on this clone: Its antigen is unknown.

General study results and limits: Of the naive CD4 clonotypes, around 5.2% were shared across a few donors. Donor clonotype sharing was expected to depend on sequencing depth. Rarefaction demonstrated incomplete sorted-subset sequencing despite large depth.

The chain uses TRBV27 and TRBJ1-2, with 9 bases that match TRBD1. The sequencing sample was made of naive CD8+ T cells sorted from blood. This TCR was recovered from a young man in good health. CDR3 DNA: TGTGCCAGCAGTTCTTCCGGGACAGGGAGAGGAAACTATGGCTACACCTTC. Encoded protein: CASSSSGTGRGNYGYTF.